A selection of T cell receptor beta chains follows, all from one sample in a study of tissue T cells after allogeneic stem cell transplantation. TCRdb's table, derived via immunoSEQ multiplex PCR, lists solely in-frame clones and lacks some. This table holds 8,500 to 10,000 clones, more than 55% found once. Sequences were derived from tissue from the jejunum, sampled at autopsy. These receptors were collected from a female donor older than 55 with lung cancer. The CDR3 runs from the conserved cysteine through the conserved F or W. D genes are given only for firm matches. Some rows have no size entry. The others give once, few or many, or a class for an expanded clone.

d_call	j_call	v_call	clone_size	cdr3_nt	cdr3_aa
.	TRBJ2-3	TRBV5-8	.	TGTGCCAGCAGCGAAGTGTTAAGCACAGATACGCAGTATTTT	CASSEVLSTDTQYF
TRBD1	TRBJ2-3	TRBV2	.	TGTGCCAGCAAGGGAACAGGGGTCCGAACTATAGATACGCAGTATTTT	CASKGTGVRTIDTQYF
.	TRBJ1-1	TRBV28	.	TGTGCCAGCACCAGAAATCCTACTGAAGCTTTCTTT	CASTRNPTEAFF
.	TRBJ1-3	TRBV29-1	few	TGCAGCGTTTCACCCTCTGGAAACACCATATATTTT	CSVSPSGNTIYF
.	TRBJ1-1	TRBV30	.	TGTGCCTGGAGTGAAAGGGGGATTACTGAAGCTTTCTTT	CAWSERGITEAFF
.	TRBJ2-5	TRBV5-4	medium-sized	TGTGCCAGCAGCTTGGAACTGGAGACCCAGTACTTC	CASSLELETQYF
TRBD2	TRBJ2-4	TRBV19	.	TGTGCCAGTAAGCGCCAGGGACTAGCTGGAAACATTCAGTACTTC	CASKRQGLAGNIQYF
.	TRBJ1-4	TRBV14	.	TGTGCCAGCAGCCCCTGGCGGGATGAAAAACTGTTTTTT	CASSPWRDEKLFF
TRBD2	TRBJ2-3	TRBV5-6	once	TGTGCCAGCAGCTTGGACGTCGGGAGGGTTGCAGATACGCAGTATTTT	CASSLDVGRVADTQYF
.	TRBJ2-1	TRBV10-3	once	TGTGCCATCAGTGAGACAGAATCCTACAATGAGCAGTTCTTC	CAISETESYNEQFF
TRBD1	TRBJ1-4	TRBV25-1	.	TGTGCCAGTACCGGGACAGGGGCGGACGAAAAACTGTTTTTT	CASTGTGADEKLFF
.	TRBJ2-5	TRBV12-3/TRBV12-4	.	TGTGCCAGCAGTTTTCACATTGCGGAGACCCAGTACTTC	CASSFHIAETQYF
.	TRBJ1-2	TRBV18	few	TGTGCCAGCTCGTTCCCAAGGGGCTATGGCTACACCTTC	CASSFPRGYGYTF
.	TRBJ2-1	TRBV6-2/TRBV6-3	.	TGTGCCAGCAGTTACTCCCCCCCAGGGGGGGTATACAATGAGCAGTTCTTC	CASSYSPPGGVYNEQFF
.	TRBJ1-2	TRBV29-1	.	TGCAGCGGTGTGGGGGCGGGGGCCCTCTTCTATGGCTACACCTTC	CSGVGAGALFYGYTF
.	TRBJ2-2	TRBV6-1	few	TGTGCCAGCAGTGACAGGATCGGGGAGCTGTTTTTT	CASSDRIGELFF
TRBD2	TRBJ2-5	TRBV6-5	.	TGTGCCAGCAGATCAGCGGGGGGGCCAGAGACCCAGTACTTC	CASRSAGGPETQYF
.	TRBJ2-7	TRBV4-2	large	TGTGCCAGCAGCCAAGCGCGTTCCTACGAGCAGTACTTC	CASSQARSYEQYF
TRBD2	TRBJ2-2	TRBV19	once	TGTGCCAGTAGGTGGACTAGTCGGCTCTCCGGGGAGCTGTTTTTT	CASRWTSRLSGELFF
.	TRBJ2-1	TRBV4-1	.	TGCGCCAGCAGCCCAGGGCCGTCCTCCTACAATGAGCAGTTCTTC	CASSPGPSSYNEQFF
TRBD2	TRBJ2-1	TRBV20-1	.	TGCAGTGCTACTGAGGGGACTAGCGGGTTGAGGCATGAGCAGTTCTTC	CSATEGTSGLRHEQFF
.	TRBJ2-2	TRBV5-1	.	TGCGCCAGCAACCTGGACGGGAACACCGGGGAGCTGTTTTTT	CASNLDGNTGELFF
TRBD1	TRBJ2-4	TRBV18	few	TGTGCCAGCTCACCAAGGCAGCAGGGACAGGACAAAAACATTCAGTACTTC	CASSPRQQGQDKNIQYF
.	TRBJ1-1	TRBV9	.	TGTGCCAGCAGCGTACGTGGGGGGCCCACTGAAGCTTTCTTT	CASSVRGGPTEAFF
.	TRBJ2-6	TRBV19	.	TGTGCCAGTAGCGCGGGGTCTGGGGCCAACGTCCTGACTTTC	CASSAGSGANVLTF
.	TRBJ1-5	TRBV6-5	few	TGTGCCAGCCGGGGTGGGTTCAACATGCCCCAGCATTTT	CASRGGFNMPQHF
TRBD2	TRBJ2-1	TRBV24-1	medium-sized	TGTGCCACCAGTCCCGGAGGAGCGGGGAGAGACAATGAGCAGTTCTTC	CATSPGGAGRDNEQFF
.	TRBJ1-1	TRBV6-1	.	TGTGCCAGCAGTGAAGCTGGTCTAGGGGTCCCGAAGACTTTCTTT	CASSEAGLGVPKTFF
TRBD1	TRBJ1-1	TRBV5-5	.	TGTGCCAGCAGCTTGTGGGACAGCTTGAACACTGAAGCTTTCTTT	CASSLWDSLNTEAFF
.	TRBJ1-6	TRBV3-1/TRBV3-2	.	TGTGCCAGCAGCCCGGCGGGACATAATTCACCCCTCCACTTT	CASSPAGHNSPLHF
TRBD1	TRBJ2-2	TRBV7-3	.	TGTGCCAGCAGCTTGGGACAGGGTAACGAGAACACCGGGGAGCTGTTTTTT	CASSLGQGNENTGELFF